Listed here are 8 T cell receptor beta chains from one sample, sequenced in a study of graft-versus-host responses after intestinal transplantation (dated by TCRdb to 2020 to 2022). The library was built by means of the immunoSEQ multiplex PCR assay. TCRdb provides this immuneACCESS table in a form limited to in-frame rearrangements. Some clones are lacking; in checked studies, under half of them reflect an unresolved V gene, and why the rest are absent is not known. A total of about 30,000 clones appear in this sample, just under 95% of them only once. Approximately 0.77% of the sample is held by the ten biggest clonotypes. The specimen was PBMCs, collected 66 days after intestinal transplant. Receptor source: a human patient who received an intestinal transplant, so some T cells may come from the graft donor.

The chain joins TRBV30 to TRBJ1-6; D not certain. V was cut by 2 bases and J by 8 bases, with 19 bases left in between. This CDR3 region has 16 residues. The germline gives CDR1 GTSNPN, CDR2 SVGIG (reference sequence). The CDR3 sequence is CAWSLVLGSRYSPLHF. The CDR3, as DNA: TGTGCCTGGAGTCTTGTACTCGGGTCGAGATATTCACCCCTCCACTTT.

Details on this clone: Compared with germline, one end of the junction differs, possibly owing to a read error. The chain uses TRBV5-1 and TRBJ2-7, with D perhaps TRBD1 (6 bases). CDR3 length: 14 amino acids. From germline, CDR1 is SGHRS and CDR2 YFSETQ. The CDR3 reads CASSLVQGSNEQHF. DNA for the CDR3: TGCGCCAGCAGCTTGGTACAGGGCAGCAACGAGCAGCACTTC.

This clone was counted once. The rearrangement joins TRBV30 to TRBJ1-2; TRBD1 matches 7 bases. Per germline, CDR1 GTSNPN and CDR2 SVGIG (reference sequence). The CDR3 sequence is 12 residues long. J lost 7 bases, V lost 8 bases, and 10 bases had no gene match. The CDR3 spells CADGTTGVGYTF. The CDR3, as DNA: TGTGCCGACGGGACAACAGGGGTTGGCTACACCTTC.

V usage is TRBV19 and J usage is TRBJ1-5; possibly TRBD1 for D (5 bases). The CDR3 spans 15 residues. CDR1 and CDR2 from the germline V gene are LNHDA and SQIVND (reference sequence). The germline V and J ends were trimmed by 3 bases and 7 bases, with 16 bases remaining between them. CDR3: CASSMMDILDQPQHF. CDR3 coding DNA: TGTGCCAGTAGTATGATGGACATCCTCGACCAGCCCCAGCATTTT. Full variable domain (missing parts from reference TRBV19 and TRBJ1-5): DGGITQSPKYLFRKEGQNVTLSCEQNLNHDAMYWYRQDPGQGLRLIYYSQIVNDFQKGDIAEGYSVSREKKESFPLTVTSAQKNPTAFYLCASSMMDILDQPQHFGDGTRLSIL.

The chain couples TRBV2 to TRBJ2-5, with a weak D call TRBD2 (7 bases). The CDR3 is 15 amino acids. Germline-derived CDR1 and CDR2 are SNHLY and FYNNEI. V shed 2 bases and J shed 5 bases, with 15 bases lying between them. This CDR3 reads CASSEMGGREETQYF. Here the CDR3 DNA reads TGTGCCAGCAGTGAAATGGGGGGGCGCGAGGAGACCCAGTACTTC.

J is TRBJ1-3 and V is TRBV28, with D hard to call. There are 17 residues in the CDR3. CDR1 is MDHEN, CDR2 SYDVKM, per germline. V was trimmed by 5 bases and J by 3 bases, leaving 20 bases between them. CDR3 loop: CASSRTGSLAVGNTIYF. CDR3 in DNA: TGTGCCAGCAGTCGAACCGGGAGTTTGGCGGTTGGAAACACCATATATTTT.

The chain carries TRBV7-9 and TRBJ2-1; a weak D match, TRBD1 (5 bases). V was cut by 11 bases and J by 2 bases, with 13 bases left in between. Germline-derived CDR1 and CDR2 are SEHNR and FQNEAQ (reference sequence). The CDR3 has 13 amino acids. Here the CDR3 reads CAFQGPPYNEQFF. CDR3 sequence (DNA): TGTGCCTTCCAGGGTCCCCCCTACAATGAGCAGTTCTTC.

This clone was counted once. V usage is TRBV28 and J usage is TRBJ2-5; 7 bases agree with TRBD2. The germline V gene has CDR1 MDHEN and CDR2 SYDVKM. The V segment lost 3 bases and the J segment 5 bases; nucleotides outside the gene matches: 3. The CDR3 totals 13 residues. This CDR3 reads CASSFGSGETQYF. CDR3 DNA sequence: TGTGCCAGCAGTTTTGGTAGCGGGGAGACCCAGTACTTC.